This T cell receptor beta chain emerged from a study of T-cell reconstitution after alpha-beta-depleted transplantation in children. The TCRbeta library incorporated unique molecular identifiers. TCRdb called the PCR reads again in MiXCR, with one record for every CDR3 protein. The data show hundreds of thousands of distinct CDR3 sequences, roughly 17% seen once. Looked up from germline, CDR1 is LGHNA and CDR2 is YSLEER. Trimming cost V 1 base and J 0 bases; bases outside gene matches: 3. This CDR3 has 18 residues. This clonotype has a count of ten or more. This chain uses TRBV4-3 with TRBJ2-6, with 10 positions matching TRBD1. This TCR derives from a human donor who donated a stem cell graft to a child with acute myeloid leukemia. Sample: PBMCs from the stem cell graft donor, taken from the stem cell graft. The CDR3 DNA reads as TGCGCCAGCAGCCAAGGGGACAGGGGAGGCTCTGGGGCCAACGTCCTGACTTTC. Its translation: CASSQGDRGGSGANVLTF.